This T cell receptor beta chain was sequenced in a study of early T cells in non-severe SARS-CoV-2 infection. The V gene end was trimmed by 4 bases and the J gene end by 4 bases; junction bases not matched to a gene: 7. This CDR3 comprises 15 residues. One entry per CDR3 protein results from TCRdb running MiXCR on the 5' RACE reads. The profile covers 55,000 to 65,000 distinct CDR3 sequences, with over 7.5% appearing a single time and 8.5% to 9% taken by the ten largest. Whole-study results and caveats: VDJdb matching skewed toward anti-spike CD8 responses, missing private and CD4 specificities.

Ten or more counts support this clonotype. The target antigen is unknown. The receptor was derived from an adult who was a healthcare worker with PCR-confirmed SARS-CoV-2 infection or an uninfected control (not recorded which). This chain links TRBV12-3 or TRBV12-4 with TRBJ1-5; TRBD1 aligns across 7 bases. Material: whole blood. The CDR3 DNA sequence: TGTGCCAGCAGTTCCCGAACAGGGGTTAATCAGCCCCAGCATTTT. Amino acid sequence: CASSSRTGVNQPQHF.